The T cell receptor beta chain under discussion was sequenced for a study of blood T cell repertoires in COVID-19. Study-level information: Italy, Spain and the United States were the sources of the convalescent and acute COVID-19 samples. Sources were T cells, B-cell-depleted T cells, or PBMCs; the material itself was cDNA or gDNA.

Trimming at V came to 3 bases and at J to 4 bases, leaving 4 bases not matched to a gene. CDR1 is LNHDA and CDR2 is SQIVND in the germline V gene (reference sequence). This CDR3 is built from 15 residues. Authors' processing steps: Reference gene primer amplification gave estimated nucleated cell counts. Sequenced by immunoSEQ multiplex PCR; TCRdb stores in-frame clones only, minus some. V and J calls and clone size are copied from that table; D and trimming were computed from the DNA. In the table there are tens of thousands of clones, about 85% of which are singletons. The sample consisted of peripheral blood. The sequence was obtained from a human donor with acute or convalescent COVID-19. The donor label of this sample is uncertain. This sequence joins TRBV19 and TRBJ2-2; 8 bases fit TRBD2. CDR3 loop: CASSMGTRPTGELFF. DNA of the CDR3: TGTGCCAGTAGTATGGGGACTAGACCCACCGGGGAGCTGTTTTTT.